This is a list of T cell receptor beta chains from one sample in a study of control samples from healthy donors and cancer patients. Assay used: immunoSEQ multiplex PCR; TCRdb lists only in-frame clones, some missing. The data show roughly 24,000 clones, 65% to 90% seen once. The sequenced sample was PBMCs. These receptors were taken from a man between 60 and 75 years old with head and neck cancer. CDR3s include the opening cysteine and the closing phenylalanine or tryptophan. D genes are given only for firm matches. Clone size is given for some rows only: seen once, a few or many times, or a class if the clone is expanded.

clone_size d_call j_call v_call cdr3_nt cdr3_aa
. . TRBJ2-3 TRBV4-1 TGCGCCAGCAGCCAAGGTAAAGGGTCCACAGATACGCAGTATTTT CASSQGKGSTDTQYF
. TRBD1 TRBJ2-1 TRBV28 TGTGCCGGGGGACAGGGGTTTTCCGGGGAGCAGTTCTTC CAGGQGFSGEQFF
. TRBD1 TRBJ1-2 TRBV5-8 TGTGCCAGCAGCTTCGATTCGACAGGGAGCTATGGCTACACCTTC CASSFDSTGSYGYTF
. . TRBJ2-1 TRBV29-1 TGCAGCGTTGAACGGTTGGGGGCCTCCTACAATGAGCAGTTCTTC CSVERLGASYNEQFF
. . TRBJ2-5 TRBV5-1 TGCGCCAGCAGCCCTCGTGGGGGTGAGGAGACCCAGTACTTC CASSPRGGEETQYF
. . TRBJ2-3 TRBV6-5 TGTGCCAGCACTGGGACTCCAGGGGGCACAGATACGCAGTATTTT CASTGTPGGTDTQYF
. . TRBJ2-7 TRBV20-1 TGCAGTGCATTATACTACGAGCAGTACTTC CSALYYEQYF
. . TRBJ1-6 TRBV5-1 TGCGCCAGCAGCTTGGAACGAATAGAGGGGCATTCACCCCTCCACTTT CASSLERIEGHSPLHF
. TRBD1 TRBJ1-4 TRBV5-4 TGTGCCAGCAGCCCCGACAGGGTGGGTGAAAAACTGTTTTTT CASSPDRVGEKLFF
few TRBD1 TRBJ2-7 TRBV11-2 TGTGCCAGCAGCTTGACGGAAGGGGGCCCCTACGAGCAGTACTTC CASSLTEGGPYEQYF
. . TRBJ1-1 TRBV10-1 TGCGCCAGCAGTGATTCCGCAGGGCGAGCGGAGAACACTGAAGCTTTCTTT CASSDSAGRAENTEAFF
. . TRBJ2-5 TRBV11-2 TGTGCCAGCAGCCCAAGAGACTGGATCCAAGAGACCCAGTACTTC CASSPRDWIQETQYF
. TRBD1 TRBJ1-1 TRBV2 TGTGCCAGCAGTTACTTAGGACAGGGTGAGAACACTGAAGCTTTCTTT CASSYLGQGENTEAFF
. . TRBJ1-4 TRBV28 TGTGCCAGCAGTTCACAGGGAAGTAATGAAAAACTGTTTTTT CASSSQGSNEKLFF
. TRBD1 TRBJ2-2 TRBV19 TGTGCCAGTAGTATAGCCCGGTGGGACAGAGACACCGGGGAGCTGTTTTTT CASSIARWDRDTGELFF
. . TRBJ1-3 TRBV11-2 TGTGCCAGCAGCTTTAGTGGGGCAGCCTCTGGAAACACCATATATTTT CASSFSGAASGNTIYF
. TRBD1 TRBJ1-3 TRBV5-6 TGTGCCAGCAGCTTGACAGGGGGGACTGGAAACACCATATATTTT CASSLTGGTGNTIYF
. . TRBJ2-7 TRBV13 TGTGCCAGCAGCCTTCAAACAGGGAGGTACGAGCAGTACTTC CASSLQTGRYEQYF
. . TRBJ2-2 TRBV7-2 TGTGCCAGCAGCTTAAACAGGGCCGGGGAGCTGTTTTTT CASSLNRAGELFF
few TRBD1 TRBJ1-1 TRBV14 TGTGCCAGCAGCCATGGACAGGGGATGTGGCACACTGAAGCTTTCTTT CASSHGQGMWHTEAFF
few . TRBJ1-3 TRBV28 TGTGCCAGCAGTTTAGTCACAGGGTCCGGAAACACCATATATTTT CASSLVTGSGNTIYF
. . TRBJ1-5 TRBV19 TGTGCCAGTAGTGCCCGACAGTATCAGCCCCAGCATTTT CASSARQYQPQHF
few . TRBJ1-1 TRBV2 TGTGCCAGCAATACCGGGACAAGGGGGACCGAAGCTTTCTTT CASNTGTRGTEAFF
. . TRBJ2-1 TRBV5-4 TGTGCCAGCAGCTTGACCAGAAACAATGAGCAGTTCTTC CASSLTRNNEQFF
. TRBD1 TRBJ2-7 TRBV14 TGTGCCAGCAGCCAAGAATACAGGGGGCAGCGGGAGCAGTACTTC CASSQEYRGQREQYF
once TRBD1 TRBJ2-1 TRBV27 TGTGCCAGCAGTTTACGACAGGGAAACCCCAATGAGCAGTTCTTC CASSLRQGNPNEQFF
once TRBD2 TRBJ2-1 TRBV18 TGTGCCAGCTCACCCGACGGACTAGTCTACAATGAGCAGTTCTTC CASSPDGLVYNEQFF
. TRBD1 TRBJ2-7 TRBV5-4 TGTGCCAGCAGCACATTTTCGATGACAGGGAACGAGCAGTACTTC CASSTFSMTGNEQYF
. TRBD1 TRBJ1-2 TRBV2 TGTGCCAGCACGAAGGGGGCGAATGGCTACACCTTC CASTKGANGYTF
few . TRBJ2-3 TRBV30 TGTGCCTGGTCCGCAGGAGATACGCAGTATTTT CAWSAGDTQYF
. TRBD2 TRBJ2-5 TRBV4-2 TGTGCCAGCAGCCAACCGGGGGGGGTGGGAGAGACCCAGTACTTC CASSQPGGVGETQYF
. . TRBJ1-5 TRBV27 TGTGCCAGCAGTTCTGGGACCCCCAATCAGCCCCAGCATTTT CASSSGTPNQPQHF
. . TRBJ2-3 TRBV6-1 TGTGCCAGCAGTGAGCGTTATTTCACGACAGATACGCAGTATTTT CASSERYFTTDTQYF
. . TRBJ2-3 TRBV6-1 TGTGCCAGCAGTGAAGCGTCGCTAGATTGGAATACGCAGTATTTT CASSEASLDWNTQYF
. . TRBJ2-1 TRBV12-3/TRBV12-4 TGTGCCAGCAGTTCGGGGATTGAGGGCCGGCAGTTCTTC CASSSGIEGRQFF
. . TRBJ2-5 TRBV5-1 TGCGCCAGCAGCTTGGAGCCAGGGCGAGAGACCCAGTACTTC CASSLEPGRETQYF
few . TRBJ1-6 TRBV27 TGTGCCAGCAGTCAAACACAGGGCCTGGGGAATTCACCCCTCCACTTT CASSQTQGLGNSPLHF
. . TRBJ1-5 TRBV7-8 TGTGCCAGCAGCTACGCGCGGGCTAGCAATCAGCCCCAGCATTTT CASSYARASNQPQHF
. TRBD2 TRBJ2-2 TRBV23-1 TGCGTCCCCCGGCGCGGGGGGCTCTACACCGGGGAGCTGTTTTTT CVPRRGGLYTGELFF
. . TRBJ2-1 TRBV21-1 TGTGCCGGACGGAGGGGGGATGAGCAGTTCTTC CAGRRGDEQFF
few . TRBJ1-3 TRBV6-5 TGTGCCAGCAGTCTTGCCAGGGGATCTGGAAACACCATATATTTT CASSLARGSGNTIYF